One sample yielded the 28 T cell receptor beta chains listed below, sequenced in a study of spatial heterogeneity in lung cancer. TCRdb independently ran MiXCR on the 5' RACE reads; one entry per CDR3 protein. The sample yields about 120,000 distinct CDR3 sequences, 9% to 15% seen once. The time point: blood at routine non-recurrence follow-up after resection. Whole RNA, isolated from tumor, nontumor lung or frozen PBMC, was sequenced without prior sorting. Sequenced here: PBMCs, sampled at follow-up. The receptors shown here come from a male donor with early-stage non-small cell lung cancer.

The chain recombines TRBV20-1 with TRBJ1-5, with 9 bases aligning to TRBD1. Germline V gene data show CDR1 as DFQATT and CDR2 as SNEGSKA (reference sequence). After removal of 7 bases from V and 11 bases from J, the junction contained 6 bases not matched to a gene. The CDR3 has 11 amino acids. CDR3 coding DNA: TGCAGTGTTACAGGGGGCGAGGCCCAGCATTTT. This codes for CSVTGGEAQHF.

At least ten counts were recorded for this clonotype. The V gene is TRBV6-1, the J gene TRBJ2-5; D possibly corresponds to TRBD2 (6 bases). Germline V lookup: CDR1 MNHNS, CDR2 SASEGT. This CDR3 has 14 amino acids. The V gene lost 3 bases and the J gene lost 7 bases, with 15 bases spanning the gap. The CDR3 protein is CASSDQLAFGTQYF. CDR3 coding DNA: TGTGCCAGCAGTGACCAGCTAGCGTTTGGGACCCAGTACTTC.

This clonotype was counted only a few times. DNA of the CDR3: TGTGCCAGCGGTCCATCCTACGAGCAGTACTTC. Translating gives CASGPSYEQYF. This chain joins TRBV9 and TRBJ2-7; D remains unclear. Looked up from germline, CDR1 is SGDLS and CDR2 is YYNGEE. CDR3 length: 11 amino acids. V lost 7 bases to trimming and J lost 1 base, with 6 bases between them.

This clonotype appeared a few times. V usage is TRBV28 and J usage is TRBJ1-2, with a tentative D call TRBD1 (5 bases). CDR1 and CDR2 from the germline V gene are MDHEN and SYDVKM. The CDR3 contains 13 residues. The V end was cut by 5 bases, the J end by 3 bases, with 10 bases between. The DNA for the CDR3 is TGTGCCAGCAGTCAGGGTATCCACTATGGCTACACCTTC. Its protein product is CASSQGIHYGYTF.

This clonotype was detected a few times. The genes are TRBV11-2 and TRBJ1-4, with 7 bases matching TRBD1. CDR1 SGHAT and CDR2 FQNNGV come from the germline V gene. V shed 2 bases and J 8 bases; nucleotides not matched to a gene: 8. The CDR3 has 15 amino acids. The chain's CDR3 is CASSLSVQGNEKLFF. The CDR3 DNA reads TGTGCCAGCAGCTTATCAGTACAGGGGAACGAAAAACTGTTTTTT.

In its sample, this clonotype was seen a few times. The rearrangement joins TRBV11-2 to TRBJ2-3, with 12 bases lining up with TRBD1. V lost 4 bases and J lost 3; bases outside the gene matches: 5. The CDR3 consists of 16 residues. Germline V gene lookup returns CDR1 SGHAT and CDR2 FQNNGV. CDR3 nucleotides: TGTGCCAGCAGCTCCGGGACAGGGGGCGGAACAGATACGCAGTATTTT. As protein: CASSSGTGGGTDTQYF.

The rearrangement joins TRBV12-3 or TRBV12-4 to TRBJ2-1; the match to TRBD2 covers 9 bases. The CDR3 is made up of 14 amino acids. V shed 6 bases, J shed 2 bases, and the junction held 2 bases outside the gene matches. The CDR3 spells CASSSSGAYNEQFF. CDR3 DNA sequence: TGTGCCAGCAGCTCTAGCGGGGCCTACAATGAGCAGTTCTTC.

J is TRBJ2-5 and V is TRBV24-1; D gene unclear. The CDR3 loop spans 17 amino acids. The germline V gene has CDR1 KGHDR and CDR2 SFDVKD. V shed 4 bases and J shed 1 base, with 18 bases lying between them. The CDR3 region is CATSDSFTGRLQETQYF. The CDR3 coding sequence is TGTGCCACCAGTGACTCCTTCACTGGACGTCTCCAAGAGACCCAGTACTTC.

The table lists this clonotype with a count of one. This chain uses TRBV6-5 with TRBJ2-1, with TRBD2 as a possible D gene (6 bases). V was clipped by 5 bases and J by 10 bases, with 18 bases between them. The CDR3 loop spans 14 amino acids. In germline, CDR1 is MNHEY, CDR2 SVGAGI. CDR3 sequence (DNA): TGTGCCAGCAGTCTGAAAACTCCGGAGGGCGAGCAGTTCTTC. Translating gives CASSLKTPEGEQFF.

This clonotype was found many times. The chain links TRBV27 to TRBJ2-5; D is possibly TRBD1 (6 bases). The CDR3 has 17 residues. Trimming cost V 4 bases and J 2 bases, with 20 bases left between them. Germline V gives CDR1 MNHEY, CDR2 SMNVEV (reference sequence). For the CDR3, the DNA is TGTGCCAGCAGTTCCAGGGGCGCAGGGACGGTGCAAGAGACCCAGTACTTC. Protein: CASSSRGAGTVQETQYF.

This clonotype was detected many times. This sequence joins TRBV12-3 or TRBV12-4 and TRBJ2-7; either TRBD1 or TRBD2 may supply D (5 bases each). The CDR3 extends over 13 amino acids. V was cut by 3 bases and J by 4 bases, with 10 bases left in between. As DNA, the CDR3 is TGTGCCAGCAGTTTTGAGGGGAGATACGAGCAGTACTTC. Its protein product is CASSFEGRYEQYF.

This clonotype was counted only a few times. The chain carries TRBV12-3 or TRBV12-4 and TRBJ2-3; 7 nucleotides match TRBD2. CDR3 length: 15 residues. V gave up 6 bases and J gave up 0 bases; unmatched junction bases: 6. The CDR3 coding sequence is TGTGCCAGCAGGCGACTAGCAAGGAGCACAGATACGCAGTATTTT. Amino acids: CASRRLARSTDTQYF.

This clonotype was observed at least ten times. V usage is TRBV6-4 and J usage is TRBJ2-3; D is perhaps TRBD2 (5 bases). The CDR3 loop spans 12 amino acids. V was cut by 5 bases and J by 5 bases, with 8 bases left in between. Germline CDR1 reads MRHNA; CDR2 reads SNTAGT. The DNA of the CDR3 is TGTGCCAGCAGTACCGAGGGAGATACGCAGTATTTT. Translating it yields CASSTEGDTQYF.

V is TRBV24-1 and J is TRBJ2-2; 14 nucleotides line up with TRBD2. This CDR3 has 18 amino acids. Germline V gene lookup returns CDR1 KGHDR and CDR2 SFDVKD. The ends lost 6 bases at V and 1 base at J; junction bases unmatched: 6. The CDR3 region has the DNA TGTGCCACCAGTTCCCGACTAGCGGGGGGGAAGAACACCGGGGAGCTGTTTTTT. Protein product: CATSSRLAGGKNTGELFF.

This chain connects TRBV9 to TRBJ2-3, with TRBD1 identical over 10 bases. The germline V gene has CDR1 SGDLS and CDR2 YYNGEE. V lost 0 bases and J lost 4; bases outside the gene matches: 2. The CDR3 spans 15 residues. The CDR3 sequence: CASSVGGQGSDTQYF. DNA of the CDR3: TGTGCCAGCAGCGTAGGGGGACAGGGGTCAGATACGCAGTATTTT.

This clonotype occurred a few times. The J gene is TRBJ2-2, the V gene TRBV20-1, with D uncertain. The CDR3 contains 14 residues. V lost 2 bases and J lost 0, with 7 bases in between. The germline CDR1 and CDR2 sequences are DFQATT and SNEGSKA (reference sequence). CDR3 protein: CSARRGANTGELFF. Here the CDR3 DNA reads TGCAGTGCTAGACGCGGCGCGAACACCGGGGAGCTGTTTTTT.

Many counts were recorded for this clonotype. This rearrangement joins TRBV6-4 to TRBJ1-2, with D possibly matching TRBD1 (6 bases). The CDR3 contains 14 residues. Germline assignment: CDR1 MRHNA and CDR2 SNTAGT. The V and J ends lost 3 bases and 4 bases respectively, with 12 bases between them. Here the CDR3 reads CASSERDNTYGYTF. CDR3 DNA: TGTGCCAGCAGTGAACGGGACAACACCTATGGCTACACCTTC.

In this sample, this clonotype turned up many times. The chain couples TRBV11-1 to TRBJ2-7; the D gene is possibly TRBD2 (5 bases). The CDR3 extends over 14 amino acids. Germline V gives CDR1 SGHAT, CDR2 FQDESV (reference sequence). V gave up 5 bases and J gave up 3 bases, with 14 bases separating them. The CDR3 sequence is CASSPRTGNYEQYF. CDR3 nucleotide sequence: TGTGCCAGCAGCCCCAGAACCGGGAACTACGAGCAGTACTTC.

This clonotype was detected a few times. V usage is TRBV11-2 and J usage is TRBJ2-1; D ambiguous. The CDR3 consists of 14 residues. CDR1 is SGHAT and CDR2 is FQNNGV in the germline V gene. Deletions cut 0 bases from V and 2 bases from J, with 5 bases between. CDR3 nucleotides: TGTGCCAGCAGCTTAGAGGGAACCTACAATGAGCAGTTCTTC. This encodes CASSLEGTYNEQFF.

This clonotype was recorded many times. V is TRBV25-1 and J is TRBJ1-3; 10 nucleotides line up with TRBD1. Per germline, CDR1 MGHDK and CDR2 SYGVNS. Trimming cost V 6 bases and J 6 bases; bases outside gene matches: 8. This CDR3 is 15 amino acids long. CDR3 nucleotide sequence: TGTGCCAGCAGCGATGACAGGGGGCACGTAAACACCATATATTTT. Translating gives CASSDDRGHVNTIYF. The full variable domain, its missing parts supplied by reference TRBV25-1 and TRBJ1-3, is EADIYQTPRYLVIGTGKKITLECSQTMGHDKMYWYQQDPGMELHLIHYSYGVNSTEKGDLSSESTVSRIRTEHFPLTLESARPSHTSQYLCASSDDRGHVNTIYFGEGSWLTVV.

Details on this clonotype: One end of the junction fails to match germline, which may point to a read error. The rearrangement links TRBV10-3 to TRBJ1-2, with D unresolved. Germline CDR1 reads ENHRY; CDR2 reads SYGVKD. The CDR3 runs 12 residues. CDR3 sequence (DNA): TGTGCCGTCAGTAGTGAGAACTATGGCTACACCTTC. Translating gives CAVSSENYGYTF.

The V gene is TRBV12-3 or TRBV12-4, the J gene TRBJ2-7; 10 bases are shared with TRBD1. V was clipped by 5 bases and J by 3 bases; unmatched bases: 4. This CDR3 spans 14 amino acids. The CDR3 DNA reads as TGTGCCAGCAGTAACCGGGACAGGGGCTACGAGCAGTACTTC. Amino acid sequence: CASSNRDRGYEQYF.

The count of this clonotype is one. The genes are TRBV20-1 and TRBJ2-5, with 8 bases that match TRBD1. The J segment lost 0 bases and the V segment lost 4 bases, leaving 4 bases of the junction unmatched. Germline V gives CDR1 DFQATT, CDR2 SNEGSKA (reference sequence). This CDR3 contains 14 residues. The CDR3 sequence: CSATGGSYQETQYF. The CDR3 nucleotides read TGCAGTGCTACAGGGGGCTCGTACCAAGAGACCCAGTACTTC.

This clonotype came up a few times. This chain uses TRBV28 with TRBJ2-5; 9 positions agree with TRBD2. V lost 9 bases, J lost 2 bases, and 7 bases stayed unmatched. The CDR3 runs to 14 residues. The germline V gene encodes CDR1 MDHEN and CDR2 SYDVKM. The CDR3 is CASLSSGEQETQYF. The CDR3 nucleotides are TGTGCCAGTTTATCTAGCGGGGAACAAGAGACCCAGTACTTC.

This clonotype was picked up many times. The rearrangement joins TRBV6-4 to TRBJ2-1; a weak D match, TRBD1 (5 bases). V lost 6 bases, J lost 3 bases, and 24 bases lay in between. This CDR3 comprises 18 residues. The germline CDR1 and CDR2 sequences are MRHNA and SNTAGT. The CDR3 loop reads CASSPGRAEQVDYNEQFF. DNA for the CDR3: TGTGCCAGCAGCCCGGGTAGGGCGGAACAGGTGGACTACAATGAGCAGTTCTTC.

This clonotype was seen many times. The chain recombines TRBV5-1 with TRBJ2-7; maybe TRBD2 (5 bases). Per germline, CDR1 SGHRS and CDR2 YFSETQ. There are 14 residues in the CDR3. Trimming removed 3 bases from V and 4 bases from J, with 14 bases in between. Here the CDR3 DNA reads TGCGCCAGCAGCTCGGAACCGGGGAGATACGAGCAGTACTTC. The encoded protein is CASSSEPGRYEQYF.

In nucleotides, the CDR3 is TGCAGTGCTAGACCGGGCAGGGCCTACGAGCAGTACTTC. This translates into CSARPGRAYEQYF. The genes are TRBV20-1 and TRBJ2-7; D perhaps matches TRBD1 (5 bases). V was shortened by 2 bases and J by 2 bases, with 10 bases between the two germline ends. Germline CDR1 is DFQATT and CDR2 is SNEGSKA (reference sequence). CDR3 length: 13 amino acids.

The gene calls are TRBV5-1 and TRBJ2-2; possibly TRBD1 or TRBD2 for D (5 bases each). This CDR3 spans 15 amino acids. Germline V lookup: CDR1 SGHRS, CDR2 YFSETQ. Trimming pared 0 bases from V and 12 bases from J, leaving 18 bases between. CDR3 loop: CASSLGNRGPWKLFF. The CDR3 DNA follows: TGCGCCAGCAGCTTGGGAAACCGGGGCCCTTGGAAGCTGTTTTTT.